Listed below are T cell receptor beta chains from one sample, sequenced in a study of beta chain features in type 1 diabetes. Using immunoSEQ multiplex PCR, the repertoire was profiled, and TCRdb retains in-frame clones only, with some absent. The repertoire holds a few hundred thousand clones, over 10% seen once, with approximately 0.015% in the top ten. The source material was naive CD4+ T cells from blood. The receptors derive from a man aged 18 to 30 in good health. Each CDR3 is given with its conserved first and last residue. D genes are given only for firm matches. Only part of the rows carry a size: once, few, many, or a class if the clone is expanded.

clone size: few; J gene: TRBJ2-7; D gene: TRBD2; V gene: TRBV7-9; CDR3 DNA: TGTGCCAGCAGCTTAGCGCCCTTACTAGCGGAATCGCTCTCCTACGAGCAGTACTTC; CDR3 protein: CASSLAPLLAESLSYEQYF
clone size: few; J gene: TRBJ2-2; D gene: TRBD2; V gene: TRBV7-9; CDR3 DNA: TGTGCCAGCAGCTTCCGGGGGGGGCCGGTCACCGGGGAGCTGTTTTTT; CDR3 protein: CASSFRGGPVTGELFF
clone size: -; J gene: TRBJ2-2; D gene: -; V gene: TRBV7-3; CDR3 DNA: TGTGCCAGCAGTTGGGGACAACCTAACACCGGGGAGCTGTTTTTT; CDR3 protein: CASSWGQPNTGELFF
clone size: few; J gene: TRBJ1-1; D gene: TRBD1; V gene: TRBV7-9; CDR3 DNA: TGTGCCAGCAGCTCGAGGACAGGGGGGCACACTGAAGCTTTCTTT; CDR3 protein: CASSSRTGGHTEAFF
clone size: -; J gene: TRBJ1-1; D gene: TRBD1; V gene: TRBV27; CDR3 DNA: TGTGCCAGCAGTCGAGACAGGGGCCTAATGAACACTGAAGCTTTCTTT; CDR3 protein: CASSRDRGLMNTEAFF
clone size: -; J gene: TRBJ2-5; D gene: -; V gene: TRBV7-9; CDR3 DNA: TGTGCCAGCAGCTTAGTAACTGAAGAGACCCAGTACTTC; CDR3 protein: CASSLVTEETQYF
clone size: -; J gene: TRBJ1-2; D gene: -; V gene: TRBV18; CDR3 DNA: TGTGCCAGCTCACCACCGGCTAGGTCTAACTATGGCTACACCTTC; CDR3 protein: CASSPPARSNYGYTF
clone size: -; J gene: TRBJ1-2; D gene: TRBD1; V gene: TRBV4-2; CDR3 DNA: TGTGCCAGCAGCCAAGATGGCAGGGGGCAAGGGGGCTATGGCTACACCTTC; CDR3 protein: CASSQDGRGQGGYGYTF
clone size: -; J gene: TRBJ2-3; D gene: -; V gene: TRBV11-3; CDR3 DNA: TGTGCCAGCAGCCCCCAGAGCACAGATACGCAGTATTTT; CDR3 protein: CASSPQSTDTQYF
clone size: -; J gene: TRBJ2-5; D gene: TRBD1; V gene: TRBV18; CDR3 DNA: TGTGCCAGCTCAGGGGACAGACAAGAGACCCAGTACTTC; CDR3 protein: CASSGDRQETQYF
clone size: -; J gene: TRBJ2-6; D gene: -; V gene: TRBV27; CDR3 DNA: TGTGCCAGCAGTACTTTTCTAGACAGACTCTCTGGGGCCAACGTCCTGACTTTC; CDR3 protein: CASSTFLDRLSGANVLTF
clone size: few; J gene: TRBJ1-5; D gene: -; V gene: TRBV18; CDR3 DNA: TGTGCCAGCTCACCCGCGGTACGGCGCAATCAGCCCCAGCATTTT; CDR3 protein: CASSPAVRRNQPQHF
clone size: few; J gene: TRBJ2-7; D gene: TRBD1; V gene: TRBV28; CDR3 DNA: TGTGCCAGCAGCGACAGGGCGTCCGAGCAGTACTTC; CDR3 protein: CASSDRASEQYF
clone size: -; J gene: TRBJ1-4; D gene: -; V gene: TRBV4-3; CDR3 DNA: TGCGCCAGCAGCCAAGATCTTTCCGCTAATGAAAAACTGTTTTTT; CDR3 protein: CASSQDLSANEKLFF
clone size: -; J gene: TRBJ2-7; D gene: -; V gene: TRBV9; CDR3 DNA: TGTGCCAGCAGCGCAGGTGCGAGCTCCTACGAGCAGTACTTC; CDR3 protein: CASSAGASSYEQYF
clone size: -; J gene: TRBJ2-3; D gene: -; V gene: TRBV5-1; CDR3 DNA: TGCGCCAGCAGACGAGATAAAAGCACAGATACGCAGTATTTT; CDR3 protein: CASRRDKSTDTQYF
clone size: few; J gene: TRBJ2-1; D gene: TRBD2; V gene: TRBV7-2; CDR3 DNA: TGTGCCAGCAGCTTAGGTTTTGGCGGGGGATCATTCTACAATGAGCAGTTCTTC; CDR3 protein: CASSLGFGGGSFYNEQFF
clone size: -; J gene: TRBJ2-3; D gene: TRBD2; V gene: TRBV29-1; CDR3 DNA: TGCAGCGTCACGACTAGCGGGGGGGGGACCGGTACGCAGTATTTT; CDR3 protein: CSVTTSGGGTGTQYF
clone size: -; J gene: TRBJ2-7; D gene: TRBD1; V gene: TRBV7-9; CDR3 DNA: TGTGCCAGCAGCAACCGGGACAGCTACGAGCAGTACTTC; CDR3 protein: CASSNRDSYEQYF
clone size: many; J gene: TRBJ2-2; D gene: -; V gene: TRBV15; CDR3 DNA: TGTGCCACCAGCAGAGATCGGGGTCTGGGGGAGCTGTTTTTT; CDR3 protein: CATSRDRGLGELFF
clone size: few; J gene: TRBJ2-3; D gene: TRBD1; V gene: TRBV5-1; CDR3 DNA: TGCGCCAGCAGCCCGGGATCCGGACAGGCCGGAGATACGCAGTATTTT; CDR3 protein: CASSPGSGQAGDTQYF
clone size: few; J gene: TRBJ2-7; D gene: TRBD1; V gene: TRBV6-5; CDR3 DNA: TGTGCCAGCAGTTACTCCGGGACAGGGATCTACGAGCAGTACTTC; CDR3 protein: CASSYSGTGIYEQYF
clone size: -; J gene: TRBJ1-1; D gene: -; V gene: TRBV9; CDR3 DNA: TGTGCCAGCAGCGTAGAAACTAACACTGAAGCTTTCTTT; CDR3 protein: CASSVETNTEAFF
clone size: few; J gene: TRBJ2-3; D gene: TRBD2; V gene: TRBV30; CDR3 DNA: TGTGCCTGGAGTGTGGCTAGCGGGAGCGGAGATACGCAGTATTTT; CDR3 protein: CAWSVASGSGDTQYF
clone size: -; J gene: TRBJ2-3; D gene: TRBD1; V gene: TRBV15; CDR3 DNA: TGTGCCACCAGCGCAAGCAGGGGGCGCGGACTCACAGATACGCAGTATTTT; CDR3 protein: CATSASRGRGLTDTQYF
clone size: few; J gene: TRBJ2-2; D gene: -; V gene: TRBV5-1; CDR3 DNA: TGCGCCAGCAGCCAGGCATTCACCGGGGAGCTGTTTTTT; CDR3 protein: CASSQAFTGELFF
clone size: few; J gene: TRBJ1-2; D gene: -; V gene: TRBV6-1; CDR3 DNA: TGTGCCAGCAGTGGCACCATCCGGAACTATGGCTACACCTTC; CDR3 protein: CASSGTIRNYGYTF
clone size: -; J gene: TRBJ1-2; D gene: TRBD1; V gene: TRBV28; CDR3 DNA: TGTGCCAGCACTACACTTGGACAGGGAGTCTATGGCTACACCTTC; CDR3 protein: CASTTLGQGVYGYTF
clone size: few; J gene: TRBJ2-3; D gene: TRBD2; V gene: TRBV29-1; CDR3 DNA: TGCAGCGTGGGTCTAGCGGAAAGCACAGATACGCAGTATTTT; CDR3 protein: CSVGLAESTDTQYF
clone size: -; J gene: TRBJ2-1; D gene: TRBD2; V gene: TRBV6-5; CDR3 DNA: TGTGCCAGCAGCCGACTAGCGGAGGAGCAGTTCTTC; CDR3 protein: CASSRLAEEQFF
clone size: few; J gene: TRBJ2-7; D gene: TRBD2; V gene: TRBV27; CDR3 DNA: TGTGCCAGCAGTTTTTGGAGGGGAGGGAGGAGCTCCTACGAGCAGTACTTC; CDR3 protein: CASSFWRGGRSSYEQYF
clone size: few; J gene: TRBJ2-1; D gene: -; V gene: TRBV20-1; CDR3 DNA: TGCAGTGCGGCTCACGATAATGAGCAGTTCTTC; CDR3 protein: CSAAHDNEQFF
clone size: few; J gene: TRBJ2-7; D gene: TRBD1; V gene: TRBV30; CDR3 DNA: TGTGCCTGGAGCAGGACAGGGACCTCCTACGAGCAGTACTTC; CDR3 protein: CAWSRTGTSYEQYF
clone size: -; J gene: TRBJ2-7; D gene: TRBD1; V gene: TRBV11-2; CDR3 DNA: TGTGCCAGCAGCGGAAGGCGAGGGGGCGGAATCTCCTACGAGCAGTACTTC; CDR3 protein: CASSGRRGGGISYEQYF
clone size: few; J gene: TRBJ2-7; D gene: -; V gene: TRBV18; CDR3 DNA: TGTGCCAGCTCACTAGGGAGCGGGCGCTTAAACGAGCAGTACTTC; CDR3 protein: CASSLGSGRLNEQYF
clone size: -; J gene: TRBJ1-2; D gene: -; V gene: TRBV6-6; CDR3 DNA: TGTGCCAGCAGTTACTCCCTCCAGGGCGGAGGCTACACCTTC; CDR3 protein: CASSYSLQGGGYTF
clone size: -; J gene: TRBJ2-7; D gene: TRBD1; V gene: TRBV5-1; CDR3 DNA: TGCGCCAGCAGCGTAATAGGACAGGGAATGGGTTACGAGCAGTACTTC; CDR3 protein: CASSVIGQGMGYEQYF
clone size: -; J gene: TRBJ2-7; D gene: -; V gene: TRBV7-2; CDR3 DNA: TGTGCCAGCACCCTTGGTGGGAGGACCTACGAGCAGTACTTC; CDR3 protein: CASTLGGRTYEQYF
clone size: -; J gene: TRBJ1-1; D gene: TRBD1; V gene: TRBV4-1; CDR3 DNA: TGCGCCAGCAGCCAACCGAGGACAGGGGGCGTTGAGTTCTTT; CDR3 protein: CASSQPRTGGVEFF
clone size: few; J gene: TRBJ1-2; D gene: TRBD1; V gene: TRBV23-1; CDR3 DNA: TGCGCCAGCAGCCTCAACCAGGGGGCAGACTATGGCTACACCTTC; CDR3 protein: CASSLNQGADYGYTF
clone size: -; J gene: TRBJ1-6; D gene: TRBD1; V gene: TRBV9; CDR3 DNA: TGTGCCAGCAGCGTAGGCAGGGGGCAGTTTTCACCCCTCCACTTT; CDR3 protein: CASSVGRGQFSPLHF
clone size: -; J gene: TRBJ2-7; D gene: TRBD1; V gene: TRBV18; CDR3 DNA: TGTGCCAGCTCAGTACAGGGGCCTGCCAGATACGAGCAGTACTTC; CDR3 protein: CASSVQGPARYEQYF
clone size: few; J gene: TRBJ2-1; D gene: -; V gene: TRBV29-1; CDR3 DNA: TGCAGCGTTGCTACTCAATCCTACAATGAGCAGTTCTTC; CDR3 protein: CSVATQSYNEQFF
clone size: -; J gene: TRBJ1-2; D gene: -; V gene: TRBV7-2; CDR3 DNA: TGTGCCAGCAGCCAACTAAGTGGGTTTAACTATGGCTACACCTTC; CDR3 protein: CASSQLSGFNYGYTF
clone size: few; J gene: TRBJ2-2; D gene: TRBD1; V gene: TRBV9; CDR3 DNA: TGTGCCAGCAGCGTGACAGGGGAGAACACCGGGGAGCTGTTTTTT; CDR3 protein: CASSVTGENTGELFF
clone size: -; J gene: TRBJ1-4; D gene: -; V gene: TRBV9; CDR3 DNA: TGTGCCAGCAGCCCGAGTGGGGCCACTAATGAAAAACTGTTTTTT; CDR3 protein: CASSPSGATNEKLFF
clone size: few; J gene: TRBJ1-5; D gene: TRBD1; V gene: TRBV18; CDR3 DNA: TGTGCCAGCTCACGACAGGGGATCAACAATCAGCCCCAGCATTTT; CDR3 protein: CASSRQGINNQPQHF
clone size: -; J gene: TRBJ1-2; D gene: -; V gene: TRBV7-8; CDR3 DNA: TGTGCCAGCAGCGTAGGACGACTGGTGTATGGCTACACCTTC; CDR3 protein: CASSVGRLVYGYTF
clone size: -; J gene: TRBJ2-3; D gene: -; V gene: TRBV6-5; CDR3 DNA: TGTGCCAGCAGGCAGGGGTCGGAAGATACGCAGTATTTT; CDR3 protein: CASRQGSEDTQYF
clone size: many; J gene: TRBJ2-1; D gene: -; V gene: TRBV18; CDR3 DNA: TGTGCCAGCTCACCGATTGGAGAGGACAATGAGCAGTTCTTC; CDR3 protein: CASSPIGEDNEQFF
clone size: -; J gene: TRBJ2-3; D gene: TRBD2; V gene: TRBV4-1; CDR3 DNA: TGCGCCAGCAGCCAGTCGGGACTAGCAACAGATACGCAGTATTTT; CDR3 protein: CASSQSGLATDTQYF
clone size: -; J gene: TRBJ1-4; D gene: -; V gene: TRBV7-2; CDR3 DNA: TGTGCCAGCAGCTTAGGTCGGAGTAGGGGGAATGAAAAACTGTTTTTT; CDR3 protein: CASSLGRSRGNEKLFF
clone size: few; J gene: TRBJ2-1; D gene: -; V gene: TRBV2; CDR3 DNA: TGTGCCAGCAGCGGACTATTCCCAAATAATGAGCAGTTCTTC; CDR3 protein: CASSGLFPNNEQFF
clone size: few; J gene: TRBJ2-3; D gene: TRBD2; V gene: TRBV9; CDR3 DNA: TGTGCCAGCAGCGTCCGACTAGCGGGAGGGCCAGATACGCAGTATTTT; CDR3 protein: CASSVRLAGGPDTQYF
clone size: few; J gene: TRBJ2-1; D gene: TRBD2; V gene: TRBV19; CDR3 DNA: TGTGCCAGTAGTCCCCAGGGTGGGACTAGGGTTAATGAGCAGTTCTTC; CDR3 protein: CASSPQGGTRVNEQFF
clone size: few; J gene: TRBJ2-3; D gene: TRBD1; V gene: TRBV6-5; CDR3 DNA: TGTGCCAGCAGGGGACAGGGCACAGATACGCAGTATTTT; CDR3 protein: CASRGQGTDTQYF
clone size: few; J gene: TRBJ2-1; D gene: -; V gene: TRBV7-2; CDR3 DNA: TGTGCCAGCAGTAGAGGGGGGGGCTACAATGAGCAGTTCTTC; CDR3 protein: CASSRGGGYNEQFF
clone size: few; J gene: TRBJ2-7; D gene: -; V gene: TRBV4-2; CDR3 DNA: TGTGCCAGCAGCAAGCCAGGGGATGGGGGTTACGAGCAGTACTTC; CDR3 protein: CASSKPGDGGYEQYF
clone size: -; J gene: TRBJ2-3; D gene: -; V gene: TRBV11-2; CDR3 DNA: TGTGCCAGCGGATCCAGGACAGATACGCAGTATTTT; CDR3 protein: CASGSRTDTQYF
clone size: few; J gene: TRBJ1-4; D gene: -; V gene: TRBV6-6; CDR3 DNA: TGTGCCAGCAGTTATCGCACTGGTGAAAAACTGTTTTTT; CDR3 protein: CASSYRTGEKLFF